Listed here are 5 T cell receptor beta chains from one sample, sequenced in a study of spatial heterogeneity in lung cancer. TCRdb re-derived calls from the 5' RACE reads in MiXCR, one entry per CDR3 protein. The data contain some 3,300 distinct CDR3 sequences, under 3% of them singletons. Indicated time point: sample taken at primary tumor resection. The material was normal lung tissue next to the tumor, obtained at surgery. These receptors were obtained from a female donor with early-stage non-small cell lung cancer.

By proportion, this clonotype is medium-sized. Mismatch with germline at one junction end may stem from a read error. The chain joins TRBV29-1 to TRBJ1-2; D call uncertain. Germline CDR1 SQVTM, CDR2 ANQGSEA. This CDR3 has 8 amino acids. CDR3: CSMCGVVF. As DNA, the CDR3 is TGCAGCATGTGCGGTGTTGTCTTC. Full variable domain (rest looked up from reference TRBV29-1 and TRBJ1-2): SAVISQKPSRDICQRGTSLTIQCQVDSQVTMMFWYRQQPGQSLTLIATANQGSEATYESGFVIDKFPISRPNLTFSTLTVSNMSPEDSSIYLCSMCGVVFGSGTRLTVV.

This rearrangement joins TRBV28 to TRBJ2-5; D is unclear. Germline V gene lookup returns CDR1 MDHEN and CDR2 SYDVKM. The CDR3 is 16 amino acids. Trimming shortened V by 2 bases and J by 0 bases, and 13 bases separated the two germline ends. The CDR3 region has the DNA TGTGCCAGCAGTTTACTCCTGTTAGCAAACCAAGAGACCCAGTACTTC. This translates into CASSLLLLANQETQYF.

By frequency in the sample, this clonotype is medium-sized (0.01 to 0.1%). This chain joins TRBV7-2 and TRBJ2-3, with 8 positions matching TRBD2. After removal of 2 bases from V and 4 bases from J, the junction contained 2 bases not matched to a gene. Germline V lookup: CDR1 SGHTA, CDR2 FQGNSA. This CDR3 comprises 14 residues. Written as DNA, the CDR3 is TGTGCCAGCAGCTTAACCGGGGGGGCAGATACGCAGTATTTT. It yields the protein CASSLTGGADTQYF.

By sample share, this clonotype is medium-sized (0.01 to 0.1%). The CDR3 DNA follows: TGCGCCAGCAGCTTGGAGGGACAGGGGATGAACACTGAAGCTTTCTTT. Translating it yields CASSLEGQGMNTEAFF. This chain connects TRBV5-1 to TRBJ1-1; TRBD1 aligns across 10 bases. This CDR3 is built from 16 residues. The germline V gene has CDR1 SGHRS and CDR2 YFSETQ. Losses at the gene ends were 0 bases for V and 0 bases for J; bases not matched to a gene: 2.

This clonotype occurred a few times. The rearrangement links TRBV7-2 to TRBJ2-1; D possibly uses TRBD1 or TRBD2 (6 bases each). V was cut by 5 bases and J by 7 bases, with 12 bases left in between. The CDR3 loop spans 13 amino acids. CDR1 is SGHTA and CDR2 is FQGNSA in the germline V gene. CDR3 loop: CASSPRGVNEQFF. The CDR3 coding sequence is TGTGCCAGCAGCCCTAGGGGGGTTAATGAGCAGTTCTTC.